This paragraph reports one TCR beta chain. Each CDR3 protein is one row after TCRdb ran MiXCR on the 5' RACE reads. The table records some 64,000 distinct CDR3 sequences, about 20% of them present only once. J was trimmed by 2 bases and V by 4 bases; bases with no gene match: 12. Looked up from germline, CDR1 is MNHEY and CDR2 is SVGAGI. This CDR3 region has 19 residues. The rearrangement links TRBV6-5 to TRBJ2-1, with 12 bases that match TRBD2. The source is a female donor with breast cancer. Sequencing input: memory CD4+ T cells sorted from a lymph node. Subset described: memory CD4+ T cells, CD4+CD45RO+CD25-. Here the CDR3 reads CASSFGTSGPEGAYNEQFF. In DNA form, the CDR3 reads TGTGCCAGCAGTTTCGGGACTAGCGGGCCCGAGGGAGCCTACAATGAGCAGTTCTTC.